This TCR beta chain stems from a study of identical twins. From the 5' RACE reads, TCRdb called clonotypes with MiXCR, one entry per CDR3 protein. Of some 190,000 distinct CDR3 sequences listed, more than 15% are singletons. This clonotype has only a few counts. Trimming took off 0 bases at V and 6 bases at J, with 6 bases between the two ends. Germline V CDR1 and CDR2: SGHKS, YYEKEE (reference sequence). The length of the CDR3 is 12 residues. These records were also assigned to another study, of T cells expressing NK-cell markers.

The clonotype comes from a woman aged 18-29 years in good health. The rearrangement uses TRBV5-5 and TRBJ1-1; D unresolved. Sequenced: CD8+ T cells sorted from blood. For the CDR3, the DNA is TGTGCCAGCAGCTTGGGAGTTGCTGAAGCTTTCTTT. This encodes CASSLGVAEAFF.